These 7 T cell receptor beta chains came from one sample sequenced in a study of CD8 T cells in Susac syndrome. With random hexamers, reverse transcription was performed on about 0.5 to 1 ug of RNA. TCRdb ran MiXCR on the immunoSEQ multiplex PCR reads and lists one entry per CDR3 protein. The data hold some 57,000 distinct CDR3 sequences, with 90% to 95% observed a single time. What was sequenced was CD8+ T cells from PBMCs. These receptors came from a human donor in good health.

The chain recombines TRBV7-9 with TRBJ2-2; D is possibly TRBD1 or TRBD2 (6 bases each). The CDR3 has 14 residues. The germline V gene encodes CDR1 SEHNR and CDR2 FQNEAQ (reference sequence). With 4 bases removed from V and 4 bases from J, the gap between germline ends came to 10 bases. In DNA, the CDR3 is TGTGCCAGCAGCTCAGGAGGGGGCACCGGGGAGCTGTTTTTT. Translating it yields CASSSGGGTGELFF.

The CDR3 reads CSASHSTTVYYGYTF. The CDR3 coding sequence is TGCAGTGCTAGCCACTCAACGACTGTGTACTATGGCTACACCTTC. This chain uses TRBV20-1 with TRBJ1-2; no reliable D call. This CDR3 comprises 15 residues. V lost 3 bases, J lost 3 bases, and 17 bases lay in between. In germline, CDR1 is DFQATT, CDR2 SNEGSKA (reference sequence).

This chain uses TRBV5-1 with TRBJ2-7; 10 bases line up with TRBD2. The CDR3 length is 15 residues. Germline CDR1 SGHRS, CDR2 YFSETQ. V shed 6 bases, J shed 2 bases, and the junction held 8 bases outside the gene matches. CDR3 region: CASTISSGGAYEQYF. CDR3 sequence (DNA): TGCGCCAGCACAATTTCGAGCGGGGGGGCCTACGAGCAGTACTTC.

This clonotype showed up just a few times. The rearrangement uses TRBV12-3 or TRBV12-4 and TRBJ2-7, with TRBD2 matching over 11 bases. Trimming took 6 bases from V and 4 from J; bases not matched to a gene: 5. This CDR3 comprises 14 residues. For the CDR3, the DNA is TGTGCCAGCAGCCCCACTAGCGGGGGTTACGAGCAGTACTTC. Encoded protein: CASSPTSGGYEQYF.

V is TRBV12-3 or TRBV12-4 and J is TRBJ2-7, with TRBD2 as a possible D gene (5 bases). The CDR3 consists of 13 residues. V was pared by 6 bases and J by 4 bases, with 13 bases between. CDR3 nucleotide sequence: TGTGCCAGCAGCACCGGTCGGGGATACGAGCAGTACTTC. It codes for CASSTGRGYEQYF.

The genes are TRBV4-3 and TRBJ1-1, with no clear D. This CDR3 region has 12 residues. Between the trimmed V and J ends, which lost 0 bases and 7 bases, there was a span of 6 bases. Germline V gives CDR1 LGHNA, CDR2 YSLEER. CDR3 sequence reads: CASSQDQGEAFF. The CDR3, as DNA: TGCGCCAGCAGCCAAGATCAAGGTGAAGCTTTCTTT.

The chain combines TRBV30 with TRBJ2-7; D remains unclear. V lost 3 bases to trimming and J lost 3 bases, with 9 bases between them. From germline, CDR1 is GTSNPN and CDR2 SVGIG (reference sequence). CDR3 length equals 12 residues. CDR3 region: CAWSLKSYEQYF. The CDR3 DNA sequence: TGTGCCTGGAGCCTAAAGAGCTACGAGCAGTACTTC.